The rows below give T cell receptor beta chains drawn from one sample of a study of Graves' ophthalmopathy and Graves' hyperthyroidism. TCRdb re-analysed the multiplex PCR reads in MiXCR, keeping a single row per CDR3 protein. The sample lists almost 750,000 distinct CDR3 sequences, roughly 40% occurring once. The sample comprised peripheral blood. These receptors all come from an adult man with Graves' ophthalmopathy. The CDR3 runs from the conserved cysteine through the conserved F or W. Each record gives: V gene, clone size, D gene, J gene, CDR3 DNA, CDR3 protein. D genes are given only for firm matches. Rows may omit the clone size; those that give it use once, few, many or a size class.

V: TRBV20-1; size: few; D: TRBD2; J: TRBJ2-5; DNA: TGCAGTGCTAGGAGCAGCGGGGGGCGGGAGACCCAGTACTTC; CDR3: CSARSSGGRETQYF
V: TRBV25-1; size: few; D: TRBD2; J: TRBJ2-3; DNA: TGTGCCAGCAGTGAATACAGGCTAGCGGGGGGCGGCACAGATACGCAGTATTTT; CDR3: CASSEYRLAGGGTDTQYF
V: TRBV10-3; size: many; D: TRBD1; J: TRBJ2-6; DNA: TGTGCCATCGCCGACAGGGTCCATGGGGCCAACGTCCTGACTTTC; CDR3: CAIADRVHGANVLTF
V: TRBV4-2; size: few; D: -; J: TRBJ2-7; DNA: TGTGCCAGCAGCCAAGGGGACGCGAGCTCCTACGAGCAGTACTTC; CDR3: CASSQGDASSYEQYF
V: TRBV9; size: -; D: TRBD1; J: TRBJ1-4; DNA: TGTGCCAGCAGCTACCCCGGGACAGGGGCGAGCTCAGCAAGGTCACTGTTTTTT; CDR3: CASSYPGTGASSARSLFF
V: TRBV24-1; size: -; D: -; J: TRBJ1-5; DNA: TGTGCCACCGGCAGACTAGCGGGAGGCCGAGGGCAAGAGACCCAGCATTTT; CDR3: CATGRLAGGRGQETQHF
V: TRBV25-1; size: -; D: TRBD1; J: TRBJ2-5; DNA: TGTGCCAGCAGTTTATCGGTCACAGGGGTGATAGAGACCCAGTACTTC; CDR3: CASSLSVTGVIETQYF
V: TRBV7-2; size: -; D: -; J: TRBJ2-7; DNA: TGTGCCAGCAGCTTAGCCACGCGGGGGCGCTTTCCCTACGAGCAGTACTTC; CDR3: CASSLATRGRFPYEQYF
V: TRBV25-1; size: many; D: -; J: TRBJ1-2; DNA: TGTGCCAGCAGTGATCCTGTCCCTAACTATGGCTACACCTTC; CDR3: CASSDPVPNYGYTF
V: TRBV6-6; size: few; D: TRBD1; J: TRBJ1-1; DNA: TGTGCCAGCAGCCCAAGGACAGGCAGAACCAACACTGAAGCTTTCTTT; CDR3: CASSPRTGRTNTEAFF
V: TRBV25-1; size: -; D: TRBD1; J: TRBJ1-1; DNA: TGTGCCAGCAGCCTATGGACAGGGACCGATGTTCTCGGCACTGAAGCTTTCTTT; CDR3: CASSLWTGTDVLGTEAFF
V: TRBV15; size: -; D: TRBD2; J: TRBJ2-7; DNA: TGTGCCACCAGCTCCATACGCGGGGGACGCGAGCAGTACTTC; CDR3: CATSSIRGGREQYF
V: TRBV25-1; size: -; D: TRBD1; J: TRBJ1-2; DNA: TGTGCCAGCAGCGTTGGACAGGTTGATAACTATGGCTACACCTTC; CDR3: CASSVGQVDNYGYTF
V: TRBV6-1; size: -; D: -; J: TRBJ2-5; DNA: TGTGCCAGCAGTCGGCGTCGCGTTGACCTACCGGAGACCCAGTACTTC; CDR3: CASSRRRVDLPETQYF
V: TRBV11-1; size: few; D: -; J: TRBJ2-5; DNA: TGTGCCAGCAGCTCATTGGCGGATTACCAAGAGACCCAGTACTTC; CDR3: CASSSLADYQETQYF
V: TRBV11-1; size: -; D: TRBD1; J: TRBJ1-4; DNA: TGTGCCAGCAGCGTCGCGACAGGGGGCGGAAATAATGAAAAACTGTTTTTT; CDR3: CASSVATGGGNNEKLFF
V: TRBV5-1; size: -; D: -; J: TRBJ2-3; DNA: TGCGCCAGCAGCTTGGCCGGCATACTCACAGATACGCAGTATTTT; CDR3: CASSLAGILTDTQYF
V: TRBV24-1; size: many; D: -; J: TRBJ2-5; DNA: TGTGCCACCAGTGATACCCGACAGGCAGGCGAGACCCAGTACTTC; CDR3: CATSDTRQAGETQYF
V: TRBV7-9; size: few; D: -; J: TRBJ2-6; DNA: TGTGCCAGCAGCTTGGGGGCCCTCTCTGGGGCCAACGTCCTGACTTTC; CDR3: CASSLGALSGANVLTF
V: TRBV25-1; size: many; D: -; J: TRBJ2-2; DNA: TGTGCCAGTTGCCCCGACGCGGGGACCGGGGAGCTGTTTTTT; CDR3: CASCPDAGTGELFF
V: TRBV19; size: few; D: -; J: TRBJ1-5; DNA: TGTGCCAGTAGTTCCATCGGGGGAGACAATCAGCCCCAGCATTTT; CDR3: CASSSIGGDNQPQHF
V: TRBV5-8; size: few; D: TRBD1; J: TRBJ2-7; DNA: TGTGCCAGCACTTCCGGGACAGGAACCTACGAGCAGTACTTC; CDR3: CASTSGTGTYEQYF
V: TRBV7-7; size: many; D: TRBD1; J: TRBJ2-7; DNA: TGTGCTAGCAGCCAGACAGGGTACAACGAGCAGTACTTC; CDR3: CASSQTGYNEQYF
V: TRBV25-1; size: many; D: -; J: TRBJ2-7; DNA: TGTGCCAGCAGTGAAAGGTCCTACGAGCAGTACTTC; CDR3: CASSERSYEQYF
V: TRBV10-3; size: -; D: -; J: TRBJ1-5; DNA: TGTGCCATCAGTGAAATGGGGGCCCAGCCCCAGCATTTT; CDR3: CAISEMGAQPQHF
V: TRBV29-1; size: many; D: TRBD1; J: TRBJ1-2; DNA: TGCAGCGTTGTGGGGGACAGAGGGGGCTATGGCTACACCTTC; CDR3: CSVVGDRGGYGYTF
V: TRBV7-9; size: few; D: -; J: TRBJ1-1; DNA: TGTGCCAGCAGCACCGAACTAGGAGGGGACACTGAAGCTTTCTTT; CDR3: CASSTELGGDTEAFF
V: TRBV19; size: few; D: -; J: TRBJ1-4; DNA: TGTGCCAGTAGCCCGACCGGCTTACAGGAATCAACTAATGAAAAACTGTTTTTT; CDR3: CASSPTGLQESTNEKLFF
V: TRBV6-5; size: -; D: -; J: TRBJ1-1; DNA: TGTGCCAGTAGTGATACAGGGACGAATGAAGCTTTCTTT; CDR3: CASSDTGTNEAFF
V: TRBV25-1; size: -; D: -; J: TRBJ2-5; DNA: TGTGCCAGCGTGCCAAAAGGCGGCAGACAAGAGACCCAGTACTTC; CDR3: CASVPKGGRQETQYF
V: TRBV29-1; size: many; D: -; J: TRBJ1-1; DNA: TGCAGCGTTACGGACATGTACACTGAAGCTTTCTTT; CDR3: CSVTDMYTEAFF
V: TRBV6-5; size: few; D: -; J: TRBJ1-2; DNA: TGTGCCAGCAGTTACGGACAGATCTATGGCTACACCTTC; CDR3: CASSYGQIYGYTF
V: TRBV20-1; size: few; D: -; J: TRBJ1-6; DNA: TGCAGTGCTAGTGCTCCGCAGGGGCATAATTCACCCCTCCACTTT; CDR3: CSASAPQGHNSPLHF
V: TRBV11-1; size: once; D: TRBD2; J: TRBJ2-2; DNA: TGTGCCAGCAGCTTAGCGCGGCTAGCGGGGAGAAGGAGGGCCGGGGAGCTGTTTTTT; CDR3: CASSLARLAGRRRAGELFF
V: TRBV7-7; size: many; D: -; J: TRBJ2-7; DNA: TGTGCTAGCAGCATACCGGGACTGCAAATCTACGAGCAGTACTTC; CDR3: CASSIPGLQIYEQYF
V: TRBV10-3; size: -; D: -; J: TRBJ2-3; DNA: TGTGCCATCAGTGAGGGACTCCAGAGTACGCAGTATTTT; CDR3: CAISEGLQSTQYF
V: TRBV29-1; size: -; D: TRBD1; J: TRBJ1-3; DNA: TGCAGCGTGGGACAGCACTCTGGAAACACCATATATTTT; CDR3: CSVGQHSGNTIYF
V: TRBV20-1; size: few; D: TRBD1; J: TRBJ1-5; DNA: TGCAGTGCCGAACTCCCGGGACAGGTAACGCATCAGCCCCAGCATTTT; CDR3: CSAELPGQVTHQPQHF
V: TRBV6-5; size: -; D: -; J: TRBJ2-6; DNA: TGTGCCAGCAGACGGAAGCCTACAGGGACTGGGGCCAACGTCCTGACTTTC; CDR3: CASRRKPTGTGANVLTF
V: TRBV10-3; size: few; D: -; J: TRBJ2-7; DNA: TGTGCCATCAGTGACCGTTGGGGGCCCAATGCAATGGGCGAGCAGTACTTC; CDR3: CAISDRWGPNAMGEQYF
V: TRBV10-3; size: -; D: -; J: TRBJ1-4; DNA: TGTGCCAGCAGTGAGGGATTACTTGGGAATGAAAAACTGTTTTTT; CDR3: CASSEGLLGNEKLFF
V: TRBV4-1; size: many; D: -; J: TRBJ2-2; DNA: TGCGCCAGCAGCCAAGCCGGAGGGAGGATCGGGGAGCTGTTTTTT; CDR3: CASSQAGGRIGELFF
V: TRBV25-1; size: -; D: -; J: TRBJ1-3; DNA: TGTGCCAGCAGTTACCAGGGCGCGGGGAACACCATATATTTT; CDR3: CASSYQGAGNTIYF
V: TRBV20-1; size: many; D: TRBD2; J: TRBJ2-7; DNA: TGCAGTGCTGACCGACTAGCGGGGAAATACGAGCAGTACTTC; CDR3: CSADRLAGKYEQYF
V: TRBV10-3; size: many; D: -; J: TRBJ1-1; DNA: TGTGCCATCAGGCCGGACGGAAACACTGAAGCTTTCTTT; CDR3: CAIRPDGNTEAFF
V: TRBV6-5; size: many; D: TRBD1; J: TRBJ1-2; DNA: TGTGCCAGCAGGCTGGGACAGGGTAGCTATGGCTACACCTTC; CDR3: CASRLGQGSYGYTF
V: TRBV19; size: -; D: -; J: TRBJ1-5; DNA: TGTGCCACTAAACTCCCTGGCTCTGGCAATCAGCCCCAGCATTTT; CDR3: CATKLPGSGNQPQHF
V: TRBV25-1; size: once; D: -; J: TRBJ1-2; DNA: TGTGCCTCTGGCGGGGTTAACTATGGCTACACCTTC; CDR3: CASGGVNYGYTF
V: TRBV10-3; size: many; D: TRBD1; J: TRBJ1-2; DNA: TGTGCCATCAGTGAGTCTACAGGGGGCTATGGCTACACCTTC; CDR3: CAISESTGGYGYTF
V: TRBV9; size: few; D: -; J: TRBJ1-2; DNA: TGTGCCAGCAGCGTAGGTGAAGGAGGGAACTATGGCTACACCTTC; CDR3: CASSVGEGGNYGYTF